This T cell receptor (beta chain) was identified during a study of T cell clones after liver transplantation. Produced via immunoSEQ multiplex PCR; TCRdb's table is partial and in-frame only. The table has 85,000 to 130,000 clones, 80% to 85% seen once. V was pared by 1 base and J by 10 bases, with 8 bases between. The CDR3 contains 13 residues. Germline assignment: CDR1 SGHNT and CDR2 YENEEA. The rearrangement links TRBV11-3 to TRBJ1-6; no clear D gene. This material consisted of CD4+ T cells from blood, taken before liver transplant. The sequence came from a human donor who received a liver transplant. The CDR3 spells CASSLVPGSPLHF. As DNA, the CDR3 is TGTGCCAGCAGCTTAGTACCTGGATCACCCCTCCACTTT.